A single sample is the source of the 23 T cell receptor beta chains below, sequenced in a study of T cells in Graves' hyperthyroidism and ophthalmopathy. RNA transcripts served as the template for amplifying TCR beta CDR3 regions. The HTBI primer set drove a first-round RT-PCR of the TCR CDR3. TCRdb re-analysed the multiplex PCR reads in MiXCR, keeping a single row per CDR3 protein. This table holds 540,000 or so distinct CDR3 sequences, approximately 14% found once. Source material: blood. The receptors stem from a young woman with Graves' hyperthyroidism.

The chain has TRBV10-3 and TRBJ1-4; D is uncertain. The CDR3 runs 13 residues. Trimming removed 0 bases from V and 8 bases from J, with 7 bases in between. From germline, CDR1 is ENHRY and CDR2 SYGVKD. Written as DNA, the CDR3 is TGTGCCATCAGTGAGTCGACCGAAGAAAAACTGTTTTTT. Translation gives CAISESTEEKLFF.

As for this clonotype: This sequence may be a read error, since a much larger clone differs from it by one base. This chain connects TRBV28 to TRBJ1-1; tentative D call: TRBD1 (6 bases). The CDR3 consists of 13 residues. Germline lookup yields CDR1 MDHEN and CDR2 SYDVKM. The CDR3 region is CASSANAQGVAVF. CDR3 in DNA: TGTGCCAGCAGTGCAAACGCACAGGGAGTAGCTGTCTTT. The complete variable domain, with remaining parts taken from reference TRBV28 and TRBJ1-1, reads DVKVTQSSRYLVKRTGEKVFLECVQDMDHENMFWYRQDPGLGLRLIYFSYDVKMKEKGDIPEGYSVSREKKERFSLILESASTNQTSMYLCASSANAQGVAVFGQGTRLTVV.

The J gene is TRBJ2-7, the V gene TRBV4-2, with 8 bases lining up with TRBD1. Germline trimming cut 0 bases from V and 3 bases from J; bases unmatched to any gene: 7. The CDR3 length is 16 residues. The V gene's germline CDR1 is LGHNA and CDR2 YNFKEQ. CDR3 amino acids: CASSQDTTGVYYEQYF. CDR3 DNA: TGTGCCAGCAGCCAAGACACGACAGGGGTCTACTACGAGCAGTACTTC.

This clonotype was recorded many times. V and J are TRBV12-3 or TRBV12-4 and TRBJ2-7; the match to TRBD1 covers 9 bases. The trim removed 4 bases at V and 0 bases at J, leaving 7 bases unmatched. This CDR3 is 16 amino acids long. CDR3 sequence reads: CASSSTGTGFSYEQYF. CDR3 in DNA: TGTGCCAGCAGTTCCACCGGGACAGGGTTCTCCTACGAGCAGTACTTC.

The CDR3: CSAPKGGTGELFF. The CDR3 bases are TGCAGTGCTCCGAAAGGGGGGACCGGGGAGCTGTTTTTT. The chain uses TRBV20-1 and TRBJ2-2; D may be TRBD1 or TRBD2 (6 bases each). CDR1 and CDR2 from the germline V gene are DFQATT and SNEGSKA (reference sequence). CDR3 length: 13 residues. Between the trimmed V and J ends, which lost 5 bases and 5 bases, there was a span of 12 bases.

This clonotype was recorded at least ten times. The chain combines TRBV28 with TRBJ2-3; TRBD2 matches 8 bases. V shed 4 bases, J shed 5 bases, and the junction held 8 bases outside the gene matches. The CDR3 loop spans 15 amino acids. Germline values: CDR1 MDHEN, CDR2 SYDVKM. CDR3 loop: CASSSTAGVVDTQYF. The CDR3 DNA sequence: TGTGCCAGCAGTTCCACAGCGGGAGTGGTAGATACGCAGTATTTT. Supplemented by reference TRBV28 and TRBJ2-3, the full variable domain reads DVKVTQSSRYLVKRTGEKVFLECVQDMDHENMFWYRQDPGLGLRLIYFSYDVKMKEKGDIPEGYSVSREKKERFSLILESASTNQTSMYLCASSSTAGVVDTQYFGPGTRLTVL.

The rearrangement uses TRBV3-1 and TRBJ2-1; D perhaps matches TRBD2 (7 bases). This CDR3 contains 17 residues. Trimming removed 0 bases from V and 6 bases from J, with 18 bases in between. Germline lookup yields CDR1 LGHDT and CDR2 YNNKEL (reference sequence). The CDR3 coding sequence is TGTGCCAGCAGCCAAGAGGGGTTGTCGGGGGGCGGCAATGAGCAGTTCTTC. Protein sequence: CASSQEGLSGGGNEQFF.

There are a few counts of this clonotype. The rearrangement uses TRBV7-2 and TRBJ2-7; D is possibly TRBD2 (6 bases). The CDR3 runs to 15 residues. Germline-derived CDR1 and CDR2 are SGHTA and FQGNSA. V was pared by 5 bases and J by 0 bases, with 14 bases between. The DNA of the CDR3 is TGTGCCAGCAGCCCGGGAGTCTCTATCTCCTACGAGCAGTACTTC. Translation: CASSPGVSISYEQYF.

J is TRBJ2-3 and V is TRBV24-1; D ambiguous. This CDR3 contains 14 residues. Germline-derived CDR1 and CDR2 are KGHDR and SFDVKD. Trimming took 6 bases from V and 1 from J, leaving 10 bases between them. The CDR3, as DNA: TGTGCCACCAGTAACCGGACCCGCACAGATACGCAGTATTTT. Translation gives CATSNRTRTDTQYF.

The J gene is TRBJ1-2, the V gene TRBV10-3, with 8 bases that match TRBD1. V gave up 6 bases and J gave up 4 bases; unmatched junction bases: 7. The germline V gene has CDR1 ENHRY and CDR2 SYGVKD. The CDR3 runs 14 residues. Here the CDR3 DNA reads TGTGCCATCAGCGAAGGACAGGGTCGCTATGGCTACACCTTC. It codes for CAISEGQGRYGYTF.

The chain is built from TRBV19 and TRBJ2-1; TRBD2 agrees at 11 bases. Germline V gene lookup returns CDR1 LNHDA and CDR2 SQIVND (reference sequence). CDR3 length equals 18 residues. The V gene end was trimmed by 3 bases and the J gene end by 7 bases; junction bases not matched to a gene: 14. The CDR3 spells CASSIFAVTSGMGNEQFF. CDR3 DNA: TGTGCCAGTAGTATTTTCGCGGTGACTAGCGGGATGGGGAATGAGCAGTTCTTC.

This chain uses TRBV15 with TRBJ2-1; 11 nucleotides agree with TRBD2. V gave up 3 bases and J gave up 8 bases; unmatched junction bases: 12. CDR1 LNHNV and CDR2 YYDKDF come from the germline V gene (reference sequence). CDR3 length: 17 residues. DNA for the CDR3: TGTGCCACCAGCAGCCCCACCACTAGCGGGAGTCATTATGAGCAGTTCTTC. Its protein is CATSSPTTSGSHYEQFF.

This clonotype has a count of ten or more. The chain is built from TRBV12-3 or TRBV12-4 and TRBJ2-1; D might be TRBD1 (5 bases). CDR3 length equals 15 residues. Trimming stripped 4 bases from V and 6 bases from J, with 16 bases between. The CDR3 DNA is TGTGCCAGCAGTTCCGCAGGGTCTTCGGGCAATGAGCAGTTCTTC. This codes for CASSSAGSSGNEQFF.

This clonotype was observed many times. The V and J genes are TRBV2 and TRBJ2-1; 11 bases line up with TRBD2. The V gene's germline CDR1 is SNHLY and CDR2 FYNNEI. The J segment lost 0 bases and the V segment lost 6 bases, leaving 10 bases of the junction unmatched. The CDR3 spans 18 residues. CDR3: CASRGPSGRTYSYNEQFF. As DNA, the CDR3 is TGTGCCAGCAGGGGACCTAGCGGGAGGACCTACTCCTACAATGAGCAGTTCTTC.

The rearrangement uses TRBV6-1 and TRBJ1-2, with 9 bases that match TRBD1. The CDR3 spans 13 residues. Germline CDR1 MNHNS, CDR2 SASEGT. V gave up 6 bases and J gave up 7 bases; unmatched junction bases: 6. DNA of the CDR3: TGTGCCAGCAGACTACAGGGGGCGTCTGGCTACACCTTC. The encoded protein is CASRLQGASGYTF.

The chain uses TRBV30 and TRBJ1-4; TRBD1 matches 10 bases. The V segment lost 3 bases and the J segment 14 bases; nucleotides outside the gene matches: 9. From germline, CDR1 is GTSNPN and CDR2 SVGIG (reference sequence). CDR3 length: 13 residues. The CDR3 protein is CAWSQGTGEILFF. The CDR3 nucleotides are TGTGCCTGGAGCCAGGGGACAGGGGAAATCCTGTTTTTT.

This clonotype was detected many times. The chain recombines TRBV28 with TRBJ2-7; D is perhaps TRBD1 or TRBD2 (5 bases each). V was clipped by 7 bases and J by 2 bases, with 15 bases between them. CDR3 size: 14 residues. In germline, CDR1 is MDHEN, CDR2 SYDVKM. The CDR3 DNA reads TGTGCCAGCATCCCCCGGGGCTCCACCTACGAGCAGTACTTC. Amino acids: CASIPRGSTYEQYF.

This clonotype was counted a few times. The J gene is TRBJ2-3, the V gene TRBV13, with 8 bases that match TRBD2. Germline CDR1 is PRHDT and CDR2 is FYEKMQ (reference sequence). CDR3 size: 16 residues. V lost 4 bases to trimming and J lost 4 bases; unmatched junction nucleotides: 10. The CDR3 nucleotides read TGTGCCAGCAGCTCGGTAACGACTAGCGCAGCAGATACGCAGTATTTT. Protein product: CASSSVTTSAADTQYF.

The chain uses TRBV24-1 and TRBJ2-2; a possible D gene is TRBD1 (5 bases). The germline V and J ends were trimmed by 6 bases and 3 bases, with 16 bases remaining between them. The CDR3 loop spans 16 amino acids. Per germline, CDR1 KGHDR and CDR2 SFDVKD. The CDR3 DNA reads TGTGCCACCAGTAGACGGCAGGGCGAAGACACCGGGGAGCTGTTTTTT. This codes for CATSRRQGEDTGELFF.

This clonotype was recorded a few times. The chain is built from TRBV25-1 and TRBJ2-7; TRBD2 matches 7 bases. The germline CDR1 and CDR2 sequences are MGHDK and SYGVNS. The CDR3 extends over 13 amino acids. J gave up 3 bases and V 8 bases, and 7 bases lay outside the gene matches. The CDR3 loop reads CASRGDSIYEQYF. The CDR3 nucleotides read TGTGCCAGCCGGGGGGACTCCATCTACGAGCAGTACTTC.

The chain links TRBV12-3 or TRBV12-4 to TRBJ1-2; 7 nucleotides align to TRBD1. This CDR3 is built from 14 residues. Losses at the gene ends were 6 bases for V and 4 bases for J; bases not matched to a gene: 8. The CDR3, as DNA: TGTGCCAGCAGCCGATCAGGGGGAGGCTATGGCTACACCTTC. This sequence encodes CASSRSGGGYGYTF.

The chain's CDR3 is CASSSAHQGARTPLHF. CDR3 DNA sequence: TGTGCCAGCAGCTCTGCCCACCAGGGGGCGAGGACACCCCTCCACTTT. The V call is TRBV9, the J call TRBJ1-6; 8 nucleotides agree with TRBD1. The V and J ends lost 4 bases and 11 bases, in that order; junction bases with no gene match: 14. There are 16 residues in the CDR3. The germline V gene encodes CDR1 SGDLS and CDR2 YYNGEE. Supplemented by reference TRBV9 and TRBJ1-6, the full variable domain reads DSGVTQTPKHLITATGQRVTLRCSPRSGDLSVYWYQQSLDQGLQFLIQYYNGEERAKGNILERFSAQQFPDLHSELNLSSLELGDSALYFCASSSAHQGARTPLHFGNGTRLTVT.

The table lists this clonotype with many counts. The V call is TRBV12-3 or TRBV12-4, the J call TRBJ1-1; 10 bases match TRBD1. The CDR3 extends over 14 amino acids. Trimming cost V 3 bases and J 8 bases; bases outside gene matches: 6. CDR3 bases: TGTGCCAGCAGTTTCGGGACAGGGGATCGGGAAGCTTTCTTT. Its protein product is CASSFGTGDREAFF.